This entry features one T cell receptor beta chain sequence. The data are from a study of blood T cell repertoires in COVID-19. On the study more broadly: T cells, B-cell-depleted T cells, or PBMCs provided the cDNA or gDNA that served as material.

Individuals drawn from 24 US areas were about 18 to 95 years old. Participant-given clinical history determined each cohort assignment. CDR1 and CDR2 (germline): SGHKS, YYEKEE (reference sequence). With 0 bases removed from V and 5 bases from J, the gap between germline ends came to 14 bases. This CDR3 spans 15 amino acids. Assay: immunoSEQ multiplex PCR; the TCRdb copy retains only in-frame clones and omits some. The sample yields 300,000 to 400,000 clones, around nine tenths seen once. The receptor's source is a young woman who had recovered from COVID-19. This chain joins TRBV5-5 and TRBJ1-2, with D unresolved. The sequencing sample was made of PBMCs or T cells enriched from blood (not recorded which). The chain's CDR3 is CASSLAGSEVYGYTF. Written as DNA, the CDR3 is TGTGCCAGCAGCTTGGCAGGTTCCGAAGTGTATGGCTACACCTTC.